These 22 T cell receptor beta chains came from one sample sequenced in a study of CD8 T cells in Susac syndrome. RNA, at about 0.45 to 1 ug, was reverse transcribed with random hexamers. TCRdb itself ran the immunoSEQ multiplex PCR reads through MiXCR, one entry per CDR3 protein. The table records under 95,000 distinct CDR3 sequences, roughly 94% of them present only once. The sequenced sample was CD4+ T cells from PBMCs. The source of these receptors is a human donor with Susac syndrome.

The rearrangement uses TRBV6-5 and TRBJ2-1; TRBD2 aligns across 7 bases. Germline assignment: CDR1 MNHEY and CDR2 SVGAGI. The junction had 6 bases not matched to a gene; V was cut back by 5 bases and J by 2 bases. CDR3 length: 15 residues. This CDR3 is CASSPYGGAYNEQFF. CDR3 nucleotides: TGTGCCAGCAGTCCGTATGGGGGGGCCTACAATGAGCAGTTCTTC.

The gene calls are TRBV20-1 and TRBJ2-5; no reliable D call. Trimming shortened V by 7 bases and J by 3 bases, and 9 bases separated the two germline ends. The CDR3 runs to 11 residues. Looked up from germline, CDR1 is DFQATT and CDR2 is SNEGSKA (reference sequence). The CDR3 nucleotides read TGCAGTGAAGGGTCCGAAGAGACCCAGTACTTC. Amino acid sequence: CSEGSEETQYF.

DNA for the CDR3: TGTGCCAGCAGCGTAGCGGCAGGGGACACTGAAGCTTTCTTT. As protein: CASSVAAGDTEAFF. This chain joins TRBV9 and TRBJ1-1, with a tentative D call TRBD1 (6 bases). Germline CDR1 reads SGDLS; CDR2 reads YYNGEE. Trimming took 0 bases from V and 3 from J, leaving 9 bases between them. The CDR3 sequence is 14 residues long.

This rearrangement joins TRBV28 to TRBJ2-7; D gene uncertain. CDR1 and CDR2 from the germline V gene are MDHEN and SYDVKM. Trimming removed 6 bases from V and 3 bases from J, with 15 bases in between. The CDR3 runs to 14 residues. Here the CDR3 reads CASSPGQILYEQYF. The CDR3 nucleotides read TGTGCCAGCAGCCCCGGGCAGATCCTCTACGAGCAGTACTTC.

J is TRBJ1-5 and V is TRBV24-1; D remains unclear. The CDR3 runs to 14 residues. V gave up 3 bases and J gave up 0 bases, with 5 bases separating them. CDR1 is KGHDR, CDR2 SFDVKD, per germline. The chain's CDR3 is CATSDGVSNQPQHF. CDR3 nucleotide sequence: TGTGCCACCAGTGATGGAGTTAGCAATCAGCCCCAGCATTTT.

V usage is TRBV6-6 and J usage is TRBJ1-2; tentative D call: TRBD1 (5 bases). CDR3 size: 14 residues. Trimming left V 6 bases short and J 2 bases short, with 13 bases between. Germline assignment: CDR1 MNHNY and CDR2 SVGAGI (reference sequence). CDR3 sequence: CASRRNWGNYGYTF. CDR3 nucleotides: TGTGCCAGCAGACGTAACTGGGGGAACTATGGCTACACCTTC.

This clonotype occurred once. The V gene is TRBV6-1, the J gene TRBJ2-1; D gene unclear. CDR3 size: 12 residues. V was pared by 7 bases and J by 0 bases, with 4 bases between. CDR1 and CDR2 (germline): MNHNS, SASEGT. CDR3 loop: CASTHSYNEQFF. The CDR3 DNA sequence: TGTGCCAGCACCCACTCCTACAATGAGCAGTTCTTC.

This clonotype has just one count. V usage is TRBV24-1 and J usage is TRBJ2-3, with D perhaps assigned TRBD1 or TRBD2 (6 bases each). This CDR3 is built from 16 residues. The V gene's germline CDR1 is KGHDR and CDR2 SFDVKD. Trimming took 9 bases from V and 0 from J, leaving 18 bases between them. DNA of the CDR3: TGTGCCACCTCTAAGGGGGGCTTAACAAGCACAGATACGCAGTATTTT. This encodes CATSKGGLTSTDTQYF.

This clonotype was recorded once. J is TRBJ1-5 and V is TRBV20-1, with TRBD1 matching over 7 bases. Germline V lookup: CDR1 DFQATT, CDR2 SNEGSKA (reference sequence). CDR3 length: 14 residues. With V trimmed by 5 bases and J by 3 bases, 7 bases remained unmatched. In DNA form, the CDR3 reads TGCAGTGCTCAAGGACAGGAGGTCAATCAGCCCCAGCATTTT. This sequence encodes CSAQGQEVNQPQHF.

The rearrangement joins TRBV3-1 to TRBJ2-7; D not certain. The CDR3 contains 13 residues. Trimming cost V 4 bases and J 2 bases, with 9 bases left between them. Germline CDR1 LGHDT, CDR2 YNNKEL (reference sequence). DNA for the CDR3: TGTGCCAGCAGCCCCCGGTCTCCCTACGAGCAGTACTTC. Its protein is CASSPRSPYEQYF.

This rearrangement joins TRBV7-3 to TRBJ2-5; TRBD2 aligns across 7 bases. The CDR3 is 15 residues long. The trim removed 5 bases at V and 4 bases at J, leaving 10 bases unmatched. Germline CDR1 is SGHTA and CDR2 is FQGTGA. Here the CDR3 DNA reads TGTGCCAGCAGCCTCAGATGGGGGGGTACAGAGACCCAGTACTTC. It is translated as CASSLRWGGTETQYF.

The V call is TRBV6-5, the J call TRBJ1-2; D is unresolved. Trimming removed 0 bases at V and 4 bases at J, with 9 bases between. Germline lookup yields CDR1 MNHEY and CDR2 SVGAGI. There are 14 residues in the CDR3. The CDR3 here is CASSYSTAGYGYTF. The CDR3 DNA reads TGTGCCAGCAGTTACTCGACGGCAGGCTATGGCTACACCTTC.

The CDR3 sequence is CSVFGTSAYEQYF. CDR3 nucleotides: TGCAGTGTCTTTGGGACTTCCGCCTACGAGCAGTACTTC. The chain joins TRBV20-1 to TRBJ2-7; D is perhaps TRBD2 (6 bases). V lost 7 bases and J 2 bases, leaving 15 bases between the germline ends. The CDR3 runs 13 residues. Germline V gives CDR1 DFQATT, CDR2 SNEGSKA (reference sequence).

CDR3 coding DNA: TGTGCCAGCAGTTACGAAGGGCCCACTGAAGCTTTCTTT. This gives the protein CASSYEGPTEAFF. V usage is TRBV6-5 and J usage is TRBJ1-1, with D hard to call. The V end was cut by 2 bases, the J end by 4 bases, with 8 bases between. CDR3 length: 13 amino acids. Per germline, CDR1 MNHEY and CDR2 SVGAGI.

The gene calls are TRBV30 and TRBJ2-1; 14 nucleotides align to TRBD2. The CDR3 is 18 residues long. The germline V gene encodes CDR1 GTSNPN and CDR2 SVGIG (reference sequence). J was trimmed by 7 bases and V by 2 bases; bases with no gene match: 13. The CDR3 loop reads CAWSKGLAGGQVSNEQFF. The CDR3 nucleotides are TGTGCCTGGAGTAAAGGACTAGCGGGGGGACAGGTTTCAAATGAGCAGTTCTTC.

The chain joins TRBV12-3 or TRBV12-4 to TRBJ2-1; D call uncertain. CDR3 length: 13 amino acids. Trimming removed 5 bases at V and 8 bases at J, with 13 bases between. The CDR3 reads CASSPYGPDEQFF. The CDR3 nucleotides are TGTGCCAGCAGTCCCTACGGACCCGATGAGCAGTTCTTC.

The V gene is TRBV6-5, the J gene TRBJ2-4; TRBD1 is a possible D gene (6 bases). This CDR3 is 13 amino acids long. V was shortened by 1 base and J by 7 bases, with 8 bases between the two germline ends. Germline V CDR1 and CDR2: MNHEY, SVGAGI. The CDR3 bases are TGTGCCAGCAGTTACTTCGGACAGAACATTCAGTACTTC. It yields the protein CASSYFGQNIQYF.

This clonotype has just one count. The chain links TRBV20-1 to TRBJ2-7; tentative D call: TRBD1 (5 bases). This CDR3 spans 15 amino acids. V was shortened by 0 bases and J by 2 bases, with 14 bases between the two germline ends. Germline V CDR1 and CDR2: DFQATT, SNEGSKA (reference sequence). The CDR3, as DNA: TGCAGTGCTAGAGATCTTTGGGGCTCAGCCTACGAGCAGTACTTC. This sequence encodes CSARDLWGSAYEQYF.

The chain has TRBV3-1 and TRBJ2-3, with 13 positions matching TRBD2. From germline, CDR1 is LGHDT and CDR2 YNNKEL (reference sequence). V dropped 4 bases and J dropped 6; count of bases not matched to a gene: 7. The CDR3 contains 16 residues. CDR3 in DNA: TGTGCCAGCAGCCGCCAGACTAGCGGGGGGCTCGATACGCAGTATTTT. It is translated as CASSRQTSGGLDTQYF.

The chain uses TRBV4-3 and TRBJ1-5; 9 bases are shared with TRBD1. This CDR3 is built from 17 residues. J gave up 3 bases and V 2 bases, and 8 bases lay outside the gene matches. CDR1 is LGHNA, CDR2 YSLEER, per germline. Here the CDR3 DNA reads TGCGCCAGCAGCCAATACAGGGGGCTTGGGGACAATCAGCCCCAGCATTTT. Amino acid sequence: CASSQYRGLGDNQPQHF.

The CDR3 reads CASSLAGVTEAFF. CDR3 in DNA: TGTGCCAGCAGCTTAGCAGGGGTCACTGAAGCTTTCTTT. V and J are TRBV7-8 and TRBJ1-1, with D perhaps TRBD1 (5 bases). Deletions cut 0 bases from V and 4 bases from J, with 6 bases between. The CDR3 runs 13 residues. From germline, CDR1 is SGHVS and CDR2 FQNEAQ.

The genes are TRBV6-5 and TRBJ2-3; a weak D match, TRBD2 (5 bases). V was shortened by 0 bases and J by 14 bases, with 18 bases between the two germline ends. CDR3 length equals 14 residues. CDR1 and CDR2 from the germline V gene are MNHEY and SVGAGI. The CDR3 reads CASSYSPDSIALYF. For the CDR3, the DNA is TGTGCCAGCAGTTACTCCCCGGACTCAATTGCGCTGTATTTT.